Each of the 3 T cell receptor beta chains below was sequenced from the same sample in a study of CD8+ T cells in alopecia areata. The treatment here: oral pan-JAK inhibitor, 5-10 mg twice daily. RNA extraction was followed by reverse transcription into cDNA, which acted as the sequencing template. Assay: immunoSEQ multiplex PCR; the TCRdb copy retains only in-frame clones and omits some. The sample has roughly 180,000 clones, 53% seen once; the top ten hold approximately 11%. The material sequenced was CD8+ T cells sorted from blood, taken at week 24, from a patient treated with tofacitinib. These TCRs come from a human donor with alopecia areata.

This chain uses TRBV4-1 with TRBJ1-1; D gene uncertain. This CDR3 is 13 amino acids long. Germline V CDR1 and CDR2: MGHRA, YSYEKL. V was trimmed by 0 bases and J by 11 bases, leaving 13 bases between them. The CDR3 DNA reads TGCGCCAGCAGCCAAGATGAATCCCGGTACGCTTTCTTT. Residues: CASSQDESRYAFF.

In its sample, this clone was seen once. V usage is TRBV6-1 and J usage is TRBJ1-1, with D hard to call. Germline loops: CDR1 MNHNS, CDR2 SASEGT. V was trimmed by 2 bases and J by 4 bases, leaving 8 bases between them. The CDR3 covers 13 residues. CDR3 amino acids: CASSESGSTEAFF. Here the CDR3 DNA reads TGTGCCAGCAGTGAATCGGGGTCCACTGAAGCTTTCTTT.

The chain has TRBV6-1 and TRBJ2-1, with 7 bases identical to TRBD1. CDR1 and CDR2 (germline): MNHNS, SASEGT. Trimming removed 1 base from V and 4 bases from J; junction bases left unmatched: 4. The CDR3 has 15 residues. The chain's CDR3 is CASSEDRGIYNEQFF. The CDR3 region has the DNA TGTGCCAGCAGTGAAGACAGGGGCATATACAATGAGCAGTTCTTC.